A selection of T cell receptor beta chains follows, all from one sample in a study of shared clonotypes between healthy human individuals. TCRdb's table, derived via immunoSEQ multiplex PCR, lists solely in-frame clones and lacks some. Of about 750,000 clones detected, 85% to 95% appear once; the ten largest clones hold about 25%. The material sequenced was naive CD8+ T cells sorted from blood. Every receptor here comes from a man aged 25 to 40 in good health. Both conserved end residues are part of each CDR3. D genes are given only for firm matches. Some rows mark clone size as missing; the rest say once, few, many or name a class of expanded clone.

d_call clone_size j_call v_call cdr3_aa cdr3_nt
- - TRBJ2-1 TRBV14 CASSQLNEQFF TGTGCCAGCAGCCAACTAAATGAGCAGTTCTTC
- - TRBJ2-6 TRBV11-2 CASSSYSSGANVLTF TGTGCCAGCAGCTCCTACTCCTCTGGGGCCAACGTCCTGACTTTC
- - TRBJ2-1 TRBV7-3 CASSPDQSSYNEQFF TGTGCCAGCAGCCCCGACCAGAGCTCCTACAATGAGCAGTTCTTC
- - TRBJ2-5 TRBV6-5 CASTDWEETQYF TGTGCCAGCACGGACTGGGAAGAGACCCAGTACTTC
TRBD1 - TRBJ2-7 TRBV5-4 CASSMWDRVYEQYF TGTGCCAGCAGCATGTGGGACAGGGTCTACGAGCAGTACTTC
- - TRBJ2-5 TRBV29-1 CSALSTFEETQYF TGCAGCGCCCTAAGTACTTTTGAAGAGACCCAGTACTTC
- - TRBJ2-7 TRBV6-5 CASSYLRGDYEQYF TGTGCCAGCAGTTACCTCAGGGGGGACTACGAGCAGTACTTC
TRBD1 - TRBJ2-5 TRBV7-9 CASSYRGREETQYF TGTGCCAGCAGCTACAGGGGGCGGGAGGAGACCCAGTACTTC
TRBD2 - TRBJ2-1 TRBV14 CASSPSGRARGNEQFF TGTGCCAGCAGTCCTAGCGGGAGGGCCCGGGGCAATGAGCAGTTCTTC
TRBD1 - TRBJ1-2 TRBV27 CASRDRGRLGYTF TGTGCCAGCAGGGACAGGGGGCGCCTCGGCTACACCTTC
- - TRBJ2-2 TRBV19 CASSISPGAGELFF TGTGCCAGTAGTATCTCGCCCGGGGCCGGGGAGCTGTTTTTT
- - TRBJ1-4 TRBV15 CATSRGGGANEKLFF TGTGCCACCAGCAGAGGCGGCGGGGCTAATGAAAAACTGTTTTTT
- - TRBJ1-1 TRBV11-2 CASSLGRGDEAFF TGTGCCAGCAGCTTAGGGAGGGGGGATGAAGCTTTCTTT
- few TRBJ1-1 TRBV18 CATTLGVSEWGSTEAFF TGTGCCACCACCCTGGGGGTCTCGGAGTGGGGGAGCACTGAAGCTTTCTTT
- - TRBJ2-7 TRBV27 CASSFGVGSEQYF TGTGCCAGCAGTTTTGGGGTTGGGAGCGAGCAGTACTTC
- - TRBJ2-7 TRBV10-2 CASSEVQGSIYEQYF TGCGCCAGCAGTGAGGTACAGGGTTCGATCTACGAGCAGTACTTC
- - TRBJ2-1 TRBV19 CASSIASSAQNEQFF TGTGCCAGTAGTATAGCCTCTAGCGCTCAGAATGAGCAGTTCTTC
- - TRBJ2-1 TRBV18 CASSPDGFDNEQFF TGTGCCAGCTCACCCGACGGGTTCGACAATGAGCAGTTCTTC
- - TRBJ1-5 TRBV28 CASRRSRDNQPQHF TGTGCCAGCAGACGATCAAGAGATAATCAGCCCCAGCATTTT
- - TRBJ1-1 TRBV27 CASSLSYRMNTEAFF TGTGCCAGCAGTTTATCGTACAGGATGAACACTGAAGCTTTCTTT
- - TRBJ1-1 TRBV2 CASSIGVMNTEAFF TGTGCCAGCAGTATCGGAGTGATGAACACTGAAGCTTTCTTT
- - TRBJ2-1 TRBV13 CASSLDGQGAREGRNEQFF TGTGCCAGCAGCTTAGATGGACAGGGCGCGCGGGAGGGACGAAATGAGCAGTTCTTC
- - TRBJ1-5 TRBV7-8 CASSLAPRGQPQHF TGTGCCAGCAGCTTAGCGCCTAGGGGTCAGCCCCAGCATTTT
- - TRBJ2-2 TRBV2 CASVRTSSAGRELFF TGTGCCAGCGTTAGGACAAGTTCAGCCGGCCGGGAGCTGTTTTTT
TRBD2 - TRBJ2-1 TRBV7-6 CASSLDLAGGLNEQFF TGTGCCAGCAGCTTAGACCTAGCGGGAGGCTTGAATGAGCAGTTCTTC
TRBD1 - TRBJ1-1 TRBV28 CASSSTGRYRGRSTEAFF TGTGCCAGCAGTTCGACTGGTAGGTACAGGGGGCGAAGCACTGAAGCTTTCTTT
- once TRBJ2-1 TRBV9 CASSVGAESSYNEQFF TGTGCCAGCAGCGTAGGTGCGGAGAGCTCCTACAATGAGCAGTTCTTC
TRBD2 - TRBJ2-3 TRBV5-1 CASSSYPPGLADTDTQYF TGCGCCAGCAGCTCGTACCCCCCGGGACTAGCGGACACAGATACGCAGTATTTT
- - TRBJ2-5 TRBV11-2 CASSLDHSTVQETQYF TGTGCCAGCAGCTTAGATCATTCGACAGTCCAAGAGACCCAGTACTTC
- - TRBJ2-1 TRBV13 CASSRAESSYNEQFF TGTGCCAGCAGCAGAGCGGAAAGCTCCTACAATGAGCAGTTCTTC
TRBD2 once TRBJ2-1 TRBV27 CASSSAGLAGVNEQFF TGTGCCAGCAGTTCCGCGGGACTAGCGGGAGTGAATGAGCAGTTCTTC
TRBD2 - TRBJ2-7 TRBV5-6 CASSLLPGLGAYEQYF TGTGCCAGCAGCTTGTTGCCGGGACTAGGAGCCTACGAGCAGTACTTC
- - TRBJ2-3 TRBV5-1 CASSPYSSTDTQYF TGCGCCAGCAGCCCGTACAGTTCTACAGATACGCAGTATTTT
- few TRBJ2-1 TRBV4-2 CASSQEGAEQFF TGTGCCAGCAGCCAAGAGGGGGCTGAGCAGTTCTTC
- - TRBJ1-1 TRBV14 CASSHLGNTEAFF TGTGCCAGCAGCCATTTAGGGAACACTGAAGCTTTCTTT
- - TRBJ2-7 TRBV5-1 CASSHGTGAYEQYF TGCGCCAGCAGCCACGGGACTGGAGCCTACGAGCAGTACTTC
TRBD1 - TRBJ1-1 TRBV27 CASSLTGGSTEAFF TGTGCCAGCAGTTTGACAGGGGGCTCCACTGAAGCTTTCTTT
- - TRBJ2-1 TRBV19 CASSIGSPKQFF TGTGCCAGTAGTATAGGGTCTCCTAAGCAGTTCTTC
- - TRBJ2-6 TRBV5-6 CASSWAAGRPSGANVLTF TGTGCCAGCAGCTGGGCGGCGGGCAGACCCTCTGGGGCCAACGTCCTGACTTTC
- - TRBJ1-5 TRBV15 CATSSGEYSNQPQHF TGTGCCACCAGCAGTGGAGAGTATAGCAATCAGCCCCAGCATTTT
- - TRBJ1-3 TRBV4-1 CASSQEETVSGNTIYF TGCGCCAGCAGCCAAGAGGAGACAGTCTCTGGAAACACCATATATTTT
TRBD2 - TRBJ2-5 TRBV7-9 CASSFLAEKETQYF TGTGCCAGCAGCTTTCTAGCGGAAAAAGAGACCCAGTACTTC
- once TRBJ2-3 TRBV5-1 CASSSLGGVKGTDTQYF TGCGCCAGCAGCTCTCTGGGGGGAGTAAAAGGCACAGATACGCAGTATTTT
- - TRBJ2-1 TRBV19 CASTFTGYNEQFF TGTGCCAGTACTTTTACAGGATACAATGAGCAGTTCTTC
TRBD1 - TRBJ2-1 TRBV7-8 CASSKETGGAGDEQFF TGTGCCAGCAGCAAGGAAACAGGGGGCGCTGGGGATGAGCAGTTCTTC
- - TRBJ2-7 TRBV27 CASSLSRDPSYEQYF TGTGCCAGCAGTTTATCCCGGGACCCCTCCTACGAGCAGTACTTC
- - TRBJ1-5 TRBV4-1 CASSQTPGTNNQPQHF TGCGCCAGCAGCCAGACCCCCGGGACTAACAATCAGCCCCAGCATTTT
- - TRBJ1-2 TRBV5-4 CASSPAGREVYGYTF TGTGCCAGCAGCCCCGCCGGGCGCGAGGTCTATGGCTACACCTTC
- - TRBJ2-5 TRBV6-5 CASSSDSGRETQYF TGTGCCAGCAGTTCTGACAGCGGTCGGGAGACCCAGTACTTC
TRBD2 - TRBJ2-1 TRBV9 CASSVGGSTSGYNEQFF TGTGCCAGCAGCGTAGGAGGGTCGACTAGCGGTTACAATGAGCAGTTCTTC